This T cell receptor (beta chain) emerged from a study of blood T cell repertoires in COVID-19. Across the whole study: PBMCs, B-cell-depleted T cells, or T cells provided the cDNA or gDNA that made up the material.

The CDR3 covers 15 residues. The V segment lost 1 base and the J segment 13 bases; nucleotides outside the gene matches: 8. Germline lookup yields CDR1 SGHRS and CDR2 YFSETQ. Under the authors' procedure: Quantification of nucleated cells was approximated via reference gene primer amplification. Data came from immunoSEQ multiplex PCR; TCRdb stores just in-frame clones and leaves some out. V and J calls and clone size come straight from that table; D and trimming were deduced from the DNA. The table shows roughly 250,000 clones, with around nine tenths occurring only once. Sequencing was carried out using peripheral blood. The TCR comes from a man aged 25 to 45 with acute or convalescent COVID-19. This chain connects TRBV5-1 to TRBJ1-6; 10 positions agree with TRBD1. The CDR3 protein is CASSLSGQGRSPLHF. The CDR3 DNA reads TGCGCCAGCAGCTTGTCGGGACAGGGGAGGTCTCCCCTCCACTTT.